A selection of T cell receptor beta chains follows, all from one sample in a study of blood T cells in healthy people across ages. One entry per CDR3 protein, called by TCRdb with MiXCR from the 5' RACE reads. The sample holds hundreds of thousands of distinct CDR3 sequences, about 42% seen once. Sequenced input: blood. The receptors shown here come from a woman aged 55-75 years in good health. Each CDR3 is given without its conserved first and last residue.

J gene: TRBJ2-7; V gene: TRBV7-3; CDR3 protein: ASSPAGGESYEQY
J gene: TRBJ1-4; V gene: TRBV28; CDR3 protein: ASSSEKLF
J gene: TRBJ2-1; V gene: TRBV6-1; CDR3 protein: ASAGTGHEQF
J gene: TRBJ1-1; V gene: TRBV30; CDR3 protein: AWSVQGEQVAF
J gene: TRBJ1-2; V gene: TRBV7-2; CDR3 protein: ASSLSTANYGYT
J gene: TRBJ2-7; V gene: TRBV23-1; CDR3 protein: ASSQSRYDRGSYEQY
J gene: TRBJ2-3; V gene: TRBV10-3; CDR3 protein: ATELRGSDTQY
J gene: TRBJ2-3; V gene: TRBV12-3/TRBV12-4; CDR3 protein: ASSFNVGTDTQY
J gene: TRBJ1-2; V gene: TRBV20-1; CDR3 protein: SARNSFNYGYT
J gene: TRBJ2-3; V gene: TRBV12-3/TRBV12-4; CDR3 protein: ASSLAGTRRPDTQY
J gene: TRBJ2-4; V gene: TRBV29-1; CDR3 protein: SVEETETPDIQY
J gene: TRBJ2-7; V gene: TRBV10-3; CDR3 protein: AISGDRAGEQY
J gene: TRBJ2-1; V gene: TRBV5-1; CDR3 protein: ASSLGQGRAGEQF
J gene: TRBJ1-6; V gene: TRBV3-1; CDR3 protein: ASSQDLLGTGDSPLH
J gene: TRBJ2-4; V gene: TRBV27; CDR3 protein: ASSLWGQVKSTKNIQY
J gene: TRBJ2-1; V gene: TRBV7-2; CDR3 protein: ASRGGAEGWNEQF
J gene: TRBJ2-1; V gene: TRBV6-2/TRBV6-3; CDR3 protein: ASSRSGSSYNEQF
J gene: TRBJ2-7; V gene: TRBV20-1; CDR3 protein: SARDEDREQY
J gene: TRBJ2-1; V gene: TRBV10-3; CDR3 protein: ATSSGRDNEQF
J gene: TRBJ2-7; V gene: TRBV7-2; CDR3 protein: ASSLALLANYEQY
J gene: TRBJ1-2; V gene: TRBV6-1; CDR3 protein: ASPSGAGDVYGYT
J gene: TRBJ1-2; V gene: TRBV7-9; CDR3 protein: ASSLSPGGLYYGYT
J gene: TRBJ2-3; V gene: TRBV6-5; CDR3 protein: ASWDRPPTDTQY
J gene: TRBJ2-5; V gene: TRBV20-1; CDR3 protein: SARRRDSQSGEQY
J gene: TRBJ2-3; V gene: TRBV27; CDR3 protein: ASRASMNTQY
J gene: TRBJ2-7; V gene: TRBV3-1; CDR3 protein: ASSPGLGGSYEQY
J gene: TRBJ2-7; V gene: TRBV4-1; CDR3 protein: ASSQGESEQY
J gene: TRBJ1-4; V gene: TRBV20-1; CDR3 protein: SAREGEKLF
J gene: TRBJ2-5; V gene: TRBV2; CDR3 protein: ASSSLAGGIETQY
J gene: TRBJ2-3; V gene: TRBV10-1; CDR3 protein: ASSEVTGITDTQY
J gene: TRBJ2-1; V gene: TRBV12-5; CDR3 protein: ASGVGGGYNEQF
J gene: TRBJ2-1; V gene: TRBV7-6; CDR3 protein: ASSPLGLNLDEQF
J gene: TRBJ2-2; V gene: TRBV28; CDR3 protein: ASSLWDRGRDTGELF
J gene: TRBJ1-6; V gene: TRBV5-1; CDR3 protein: ASSSTELNSPLH
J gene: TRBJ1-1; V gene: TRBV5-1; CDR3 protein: ASSQQVAIATEAF
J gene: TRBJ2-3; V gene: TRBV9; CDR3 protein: ASSVDWSDTQY
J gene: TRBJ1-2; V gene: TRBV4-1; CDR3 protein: ASSQGALENYGYT
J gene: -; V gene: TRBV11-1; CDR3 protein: ASSPEAVSYNEQY
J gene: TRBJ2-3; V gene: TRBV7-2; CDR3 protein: ASSLGTGLADTQY
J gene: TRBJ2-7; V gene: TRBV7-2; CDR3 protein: ASSLEARPYEQY
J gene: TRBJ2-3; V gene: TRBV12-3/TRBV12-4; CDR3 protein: ASSPGVTSTDTQY
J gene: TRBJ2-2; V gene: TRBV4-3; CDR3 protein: ASSQDRYTGELF
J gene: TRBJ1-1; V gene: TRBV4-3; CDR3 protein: ASSQDVQGWTEAF
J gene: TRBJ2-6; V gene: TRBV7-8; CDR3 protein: ASSPRTHSGANVLT
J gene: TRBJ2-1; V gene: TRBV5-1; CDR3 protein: ASRGVYSNEQF
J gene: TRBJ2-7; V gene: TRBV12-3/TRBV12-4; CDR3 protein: ASSKQGEQY
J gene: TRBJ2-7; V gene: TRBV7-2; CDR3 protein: ASSLIVAYEQY
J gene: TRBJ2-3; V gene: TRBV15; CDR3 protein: ATSRELVGDTQY
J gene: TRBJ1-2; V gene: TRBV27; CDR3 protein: ASSFLDSYYGYT
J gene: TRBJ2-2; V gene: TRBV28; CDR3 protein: ASSLSGPGELF
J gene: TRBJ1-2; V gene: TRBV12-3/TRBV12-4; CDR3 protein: ASSSPQQGAAGYT
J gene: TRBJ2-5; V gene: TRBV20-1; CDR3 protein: SAREPQFPAGETQY